The 8 T cell receptor beta chains reported below all come from one sample, sequenced in a study of blood T cell repertoires in COVID-19. TCRdb keeps only in-frame clones here, not all; method: immunoSEQ multiplex PCR. The sample lists hundreds of thousands of clones; 88% were seen once. Sequences were obtained from PBMCs or T cells enriched from blood (not recorded which). These receptor sequences come from a woman aged 40-49 years with acute COVID-19.

This clone was observed a single time. The genes are TRBV20-1 and TRBJ1-4, with D hard to call. The CDR3 runs to 13 residues. The V gene's germline CDR1 is DFQATT and CDR2 SNEGSKA (reference sequence). Trimming took 3 bases from V and 8 from J, leaving 13 bases between them. Here the CDR3 DNA reads TGCAGTGCTAGTTTACAGACCTTCGAAAAACTGTTTTTT. Protein: CSASLQTFEKLFF.

This rearrangement joins TRBV9 to TRBJ2-5; TRBD1 agrees at 8 bases. Germline V lookup: CDR1 SGDLS, CDR2 YYNGEE. With V trimmed by 3 bases and J by 4 bases, 5 bases remained unmatched. The CDR3 sequence is 14 residues long. The CDR3, as DNA: TGTGCCAGCAGCGCAACAGGGGGGAGAGAGACCCAGTACTTC. As protein: CASSATGGRETQYF. The variable domain in full, with the rest retrieved from reference TRBV9 and TRBJ2-5, is DSGVTQTPKHLITATGQRVTLRCSPRSGDLSVYWYQQSLDQGLQFLIQYYNGEERAKGNILERFSAQQFPDLHSELNLSSLELGDSALYFCASSATGGRETQYFGPGTRLLVL.

This chain links TRBV5-5 with TRBJ1-4, with a tentative D call TRBD1 (5 bases). Germline values: CDR1 SGHKS, CDR2 YYEKEE (reference sequence). The CDR3 contains 15 residues. Trimming removed 0 bases from V and 7 bases from J, with 13 bases in between. The CDR3 nucleotides read TGTGCCAGCAGCTTGGCCGCGTTTCAGGGTGAAAAACTGTTTTTT. Translating it yields CASSLAAFQGEKLFF.

This clone was recorded many times. This chain joins TRBV7-8 and TRBJ1-5, with a tentative D call TRBD1 (5 bases). Germline CDR1 SGHVS, CDR2 FQNEAQ. The ends were cut back, 0 bases at V and 0 bases at J, with 9 bases in the middle. The CDR3 is 16 residues long. CDR3 nucleotides: TGTGCCAGCAGCTTAGCGCGGGGGTATAGCAATCAGCCCCAGCATTTT. It specifies CASSLARGYSNQPQHF.

The chain employs TRBV27 and TRBJ2-7, with TRBD1 identical over 9 bases. CDR3 length: 16 amino acids. With 5 bases clipped from V and 6 bases from J, the junction kept 14 bases outside the gene matches. Per germline, CDR1 MNHEY and CDR2 SMNVEV (reference sequence). Here the CDR3 reads CASSPLVGQGQGEQYF. DNA of the CDR3: TGTGCCAGCAGTCCACTAGTGGGACAGGGACAAGGCGAGCAGTACTTC.

The chain joins TRBV5-1 to TRBJ1-3; no clear D. V lost 0 bases, J lost 9 bases, and 7 bases lay in between. The CDR3 has 12 residues. Germline V lookup: CDR1 SGHRS, CDR2 YFSETQ. CDR3 DNA: TGCGCCAGCAGCTTGGAGGGAGTCACCATATATTTT. Translation: CASSLEGVTIYF.

This clone was recorded a few times. The J gene is TRBJ1-3, the V gene TRBV28; possible D gene TRBD1, 6 bases. Germline V gives CDR1 MDHEN, CDR2 SYDVKM. The CDR3 length is 13 residues. The ends were cut back, 6 bases at V and 6 bases at J, with 12 bases in the middle. Here the CDR3 DNA reads TGTGCCAGCAGGAAGGACAGTTTAAACACCATATATTTT. Protein product: CASRKDSLNTIYF. Based on the CDR3 plus reference TRBV28 and TRBJ1-3, the full variable domain is DVKVTQSSRYLVKRTGEKVFLECVQDMDHENMFWYRQDPGLGLRLIYFSYDVKMKEKGDIPEGYSVSREKKERFSLILESASTNQTSMYLCASRKDSLNTIYFGEGSWLTVV.

DNA of the CDR3: TGTGCCAGCAGTTTAAGGGGACAGGGCGTTAACTATGGCTACACCTTC. It codes for CASSLRGQGVNYGYTF. J is TRBJ1-2 and V is TRBV27; 9 bases are a match to TRBD1. Per the germline V gene, CDR1 is MNHEY and CDR2 is SMNVEV (reference sequence). This CDR3 region has 16 residues. V shed 2 bases, J shed 1 base, and the junction held 5 bases outside the gene matches.